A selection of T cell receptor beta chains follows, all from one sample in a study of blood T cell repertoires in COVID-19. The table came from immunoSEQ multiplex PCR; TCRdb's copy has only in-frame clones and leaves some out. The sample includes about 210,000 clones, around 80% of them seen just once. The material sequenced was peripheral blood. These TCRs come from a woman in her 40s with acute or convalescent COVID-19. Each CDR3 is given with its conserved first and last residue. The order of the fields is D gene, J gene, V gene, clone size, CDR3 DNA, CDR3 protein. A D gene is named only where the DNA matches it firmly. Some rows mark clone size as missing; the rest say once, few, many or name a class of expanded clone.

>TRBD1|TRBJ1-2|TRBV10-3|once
TGTGCCATCAGTGAGATAGGACAGGCTGGCTACACCTTC
CAISEIGQAGYTF
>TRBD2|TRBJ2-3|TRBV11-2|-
TGTGCCAGCAGCCCCCCGGTAGCGGGAGGCCAAGCAGATACGCAGTATTTT
CASSPPVAGGQADTQYF
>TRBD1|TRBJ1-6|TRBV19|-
TGTGCCAGTAGTCCTGGACAGGCTTCACCCCTCCACTTT
CASSPGQASPLHF
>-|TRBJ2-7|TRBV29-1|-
TGCAGCTTCCAGGGGTCCCCCTACGAGCAGTACTTC
CSFQGSPYEQYF
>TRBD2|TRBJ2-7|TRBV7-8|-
TGTGCCAGCAGCCCTCTTGGTAGCGGGGGAATCGAGCAGTACTTC
CASSPLGSGGIEQYF
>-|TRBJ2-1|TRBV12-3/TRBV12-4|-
TGTGCCAGCAGTTTTCTCGATGAGCAGTTCTTC
CASSFLDEQFF
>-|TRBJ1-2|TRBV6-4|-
TGTGCCAGCAGTGACTCAGACAGAAACTATGGCTACACCTTC
CASSDSDRNYGYTF
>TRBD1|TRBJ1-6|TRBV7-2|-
TGTGCCAGCAGCACACAGGGGGCAGGAGATTCACCCCTCCACTTT
CASSTQGAGDSPLHF
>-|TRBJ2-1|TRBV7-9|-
TGTGCCAGCGGAACAGGCTCAGATGAGCAGTTCTTC
CASGTGSDEQFF
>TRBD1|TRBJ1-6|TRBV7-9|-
TGTGCCAGCAGCTTATCGGAGGGGGCGCGGAATTCACCCCTCCACTTT
CASSLSEGARNSPLHF
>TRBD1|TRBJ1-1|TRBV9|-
TGTGCCAGCAGCAAGGACAGGGTCACTGAAGCTTTCTTT
CASSKDRVTEAFF
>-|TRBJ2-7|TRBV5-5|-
TGTGCCAGCAGCCTTGCAGGGCCTGAGTACGGTCTTTACGAGCAGTACTTC
CASSLAGPEYGLYEQYF
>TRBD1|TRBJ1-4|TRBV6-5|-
TGTGCCTGTGGACAGGGGGAAAAACTGTTTTTT
CACGQGEKLFF
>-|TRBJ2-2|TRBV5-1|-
TGCGCCAGCAGCTTGCTAGGGGCGAACACCGGGGAGCTGTTTTTT
CASSLLGANTGELFF
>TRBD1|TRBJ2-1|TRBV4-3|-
TGCGCCAGCAGCCGGGACAGGGCTTTGTTCTTC
CASSRDRALFF
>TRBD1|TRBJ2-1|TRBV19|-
TGTGCCAGTAGTATGGGGACAGGGGGTAACAATGAGCAGTTCTTC
CASSMGTGGNNEQFF
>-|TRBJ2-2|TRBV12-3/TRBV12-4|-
TGTGCCAGCACACCGGGGTTCACCGGGGAGCTGTTTTTT
CASTPGFTGELFF
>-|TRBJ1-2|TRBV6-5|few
TGTGCCAGCAGTTTCTCTTTCGGGGGAAGTGACTATGGCTACACCTTC
CASSFSFGGSDYGYTF
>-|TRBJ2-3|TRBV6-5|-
TGTGCCAGCCTAGCATCAGGTGCAGATACGCAGTATTTT
CASLASGADTQYF
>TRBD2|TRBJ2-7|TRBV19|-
TGTGCCAGTAGTCGGGACGGAGTGCGGGGGGAGCAGTACTTC
CASSRDGVRGEQYF
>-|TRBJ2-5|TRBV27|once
TGTGCCAGCAGTTTAGGTTGGAGGGAGACCCAGTACTTC
CASSLGWRETQYF
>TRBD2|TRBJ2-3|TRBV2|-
TGTGCCAGCAGTGAAGGTCGGTTTAGCGGGATCACAGATACGCAGTATTTT
CASSEGRFSGITDTQYF
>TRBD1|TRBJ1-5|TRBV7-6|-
TGTGCCAGCAGCTTAAGAGGGGGCATCGGTAGCAATCAGCCCCAGCATTTT
CASSLRGGIGSNQPQHF
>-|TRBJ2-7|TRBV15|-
TGTGCCACCAGCAGAGATCGGGGGTTTACCACATACGAGCAGTACTTC
CATSRDRGFTTYEQYF
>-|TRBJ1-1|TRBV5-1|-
TGCGCCAGCAGCCCCGGGACAACGGACACTGAAGCTTTCTTT
CASSPGTTDTEAFF
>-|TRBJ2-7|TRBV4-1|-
TGCGCCAGCAGCCAAGACCGACAGTTTCTGACCGAGCAGTACTTC
CASSQDRQFLTEQYF
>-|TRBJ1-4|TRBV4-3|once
TGCGCCAGCAGCCAAGACAGGGGCTGGGAAGAAAAACTGTTTTTT
CASSQDRGWEEKLFF
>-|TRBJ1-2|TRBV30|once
TGTGCCTGGGCCCCGGGGGGCAACTATGGCTACACCTTC
CAWAPGGNYGYTF
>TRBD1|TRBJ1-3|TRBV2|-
TGTGCCAGCAGGCCCGGAGGGGGCAGCACCATATATTTT
CASRPGGGSTIYF
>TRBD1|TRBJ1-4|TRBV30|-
TGTGCCTGGTCGGGACAGTTGAATGAAAAACTGTTTTTT
CAWSGQLNEKLFF
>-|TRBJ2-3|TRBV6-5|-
TGTGCCAGCAGCCAGGGGACCCCAACGACAGATACGCAGTATTTT
CASSQGTPTTDTQYF
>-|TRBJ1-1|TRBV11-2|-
TGTGCCAGCAGCGCCCGAACTAGGGGAGGTGGCACTGAAGCTTTCTTT
CASSARTRGGGTEAFF
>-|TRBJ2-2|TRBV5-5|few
TGTGCCAGCAGCTTACCCAGGGACGGGGAGCTGTTTTTT
CASSLPRDGELFF
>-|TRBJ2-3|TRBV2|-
TGTGCCAGCAGTTTACTGGTGAGCACAGATACGCAGTATTTT
CASSLLVSTDTQYF
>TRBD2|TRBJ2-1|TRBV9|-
TGTGCCAGCAGCGTAGCTACGGGGACTAGCGGGAGCTACAATGAGCAGTTCTTC
CASSVATGTSGSYNEQFF
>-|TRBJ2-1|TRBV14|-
TGTGCCAGCAGCCAAGCGAGGGCCGGTGAGCAGTTCTTC
CASSQARAGEQFF
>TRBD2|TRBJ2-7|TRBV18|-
TGTGCCAGCTCACCCACTAGCGGGAAGGGCTACGAGCAGTACTTC
CASSPTSGKGYEQYF
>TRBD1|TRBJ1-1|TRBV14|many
TGTGCCAGCAGCCAAGACAGGGGACAGGGAATTGAAGCTTTCTTT
CASSQDRGQGIEAFF
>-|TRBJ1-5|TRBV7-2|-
TGTGCCAGCAGCGCTCAAGTGGGGGGGAATCAGCCCCAGCATTTT
CASSAQVGGNQPQHF
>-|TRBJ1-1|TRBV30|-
TGTGCCTGGAGTTTCGCGGGGAGCACTGAAGCTTTCTTT
CAWSFAGSTEAFF
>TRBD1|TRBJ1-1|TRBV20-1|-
TGCAGTGCTAGTAGGTCCACAGGGGGTTCTGAAGCTTTCTTT
CSASRSTGGSEAFF
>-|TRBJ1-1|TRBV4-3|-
TGCGCCAGCAGCCAAGATCTTGCATGGGCTGATGGGAACACTGAAGCTTTCTTT
CASSQDLAWADGNTEAFF
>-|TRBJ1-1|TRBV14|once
TGTGCCAGCAGCCATACGGCGGCGGCCCTAAACACTGAAGCTTTCTTT
CASSHTAAALNTEAFF
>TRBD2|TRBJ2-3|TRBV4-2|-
TGTGCCAGCAGCCCCCAGGCTAGCGGGGGGGGAGATACGCAGTATTTT
CASSPQASGGGDTQYF